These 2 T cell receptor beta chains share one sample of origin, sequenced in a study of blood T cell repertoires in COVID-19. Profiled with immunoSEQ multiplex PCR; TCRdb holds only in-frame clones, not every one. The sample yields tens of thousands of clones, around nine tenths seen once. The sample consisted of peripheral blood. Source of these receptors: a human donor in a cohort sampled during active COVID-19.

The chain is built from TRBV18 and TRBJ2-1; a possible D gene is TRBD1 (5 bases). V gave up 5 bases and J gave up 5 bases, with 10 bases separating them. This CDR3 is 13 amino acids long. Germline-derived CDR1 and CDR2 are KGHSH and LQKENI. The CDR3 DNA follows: TGTGCCAGCTCATTAAGACAGAACAATGAGCAGTTCTTC. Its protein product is CASSLRQNNEQFF.

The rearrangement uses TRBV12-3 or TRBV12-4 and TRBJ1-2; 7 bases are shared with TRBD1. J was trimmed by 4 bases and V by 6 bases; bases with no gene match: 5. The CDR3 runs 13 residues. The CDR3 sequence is CASRSTGSYGYTF. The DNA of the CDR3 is TGTGCCAGCAGATCGACAGGGTCCTATGGCTACACCTTC.